The 17 T cell receptor beta chains below were found in one sample sequenced in a study of OX40 agonist ivuxolimab in advanced cancers. Measured with immunoSEQ multiplex PCR; TCRdb has only the in-frame clones, and not every one. The sample shows under 85,000 clones, around nine tenths of them seen only once. Specimen: CD4+ or CD8+ T cells sorted from blood, collected in a trial of the OX40 agonist ivuxolimab. These receptors came from an adult with an advanced solid tumor such as melanoma, head and neck, liver or kidney cancer.

The chain links TRBV7-2 to TRBJ2-7, with a possible D match to TRBD1 (6 bases). V dropped 1 base and J dropped 4 bases, with 14 bases sitting between them. The CDR3 has 15 amino acids. Germline V lookup: CDR1 SGHTA, CDR2 FQGNSA. The CDR3 DNA reads TGTGCCAGCAGCTTAGTAGGGGGACAAGGGTACGAGCAGTACTTC. Encoded protein: CASSLVGGQGYEQYF. Supplemented by reference TRBV7-2 and TRBJ2-7, the full variable domain reads GAGVSQSPSNKVTEKGKDVELRCDPISGHTALYWYRQSLGQGLEFLIYFQGNSAPDKSGLPSDRFSAERTGGSVSTLTIQRTQQEDSAVYLCASSLVGGQGYEQYFGPGTRLTVT.

This rearrangement joins TRBV18 to TRBJ1-5; D is unresolved. V gave up 3 bases and J gave up 1 base, with 13 bases separating them. Germline CDR1 KGHSH, CDR2 LQKENI. There are 16 residues in the CDR3. CDR3 in amino acids: CASSPEEGYSNQPQHF. The DNA of the CDR3 is TGTGCCAGCTCACCCGAGGAGGGATACAGCAATCAGCCCCAGCATTTT. Complete variable domain (other parts from reference TRBV18 and TRBJ1-5): NAGVMQNPRHLVRRRGQEARLRCSPMKGHSHVYWYRQLPEEGLKFMVYLQKENIIDESGMPKERFSAEFPKEGPSILRIQQVVRGDSAAYFCASSPEEGYSNQPQHFGDGTRLSIL.

The chain links TRBV7-9 to TRBJ2-1; D may be TRBD2 (5 bases). This CDR3 spans 14 amino acids. Trimming removed 3 bases at V and 5 bases at J, with 11 bases between. Germline values: CDR1 SEHNR, CDR2 FQNEAQ (reference sequence). The CDR3 DNA sequence: TGTGCCAGCAGCTTGGGGAGCGCTAACAATGAGCAGTTCTTC. It translates to CASSLGSANNEQFF.

The chain uses TRBV19 and TRBJ1-3, with D uncertain. From germline, CDR1 is LNHDA and CDR2 SQIVND (reference sequence). The CDR3 length is 15 residues. Trimming took 6 bases from V and 0 from J, leaving 12 bases between them. As DNA, the CDR3 is TGTGCCAGTAGAAACAGATTTCCCTCTGGAAACACCATATATTTT. Translating gives CASRNRFPSGNTIYF.

The chain joins TRBV28 to TRBJ2-4; TRBD2 agrees at 9 bases. V trimming: 5 bases; J trimming: 4 bases; junction bases outside the gene matches: 0. This CDR3 has 13 amino acids. Germline CDR1 reads MDHEN; CDR2 reads SYDVKM. The CDR3 DNA reads as TGTGCCAGCAGTCTAGCGGGGAAAAACATTCAGTACTTC. This encodes CASSLAGKNIQYF.

The rearrangement links TRBV19 to TRBJ2-7; 11 nucleotides line up with TRBD2. The V and J ends lost 7 bases and 4 bases, in that order; junction bases with no gene match: 6. The germline V gene has CDR1 LNHDA and CDR2 SQIVND (reference sequence). CDR3 length equals 14 residues. The DNA for the CDR3 is TGTGCCAGTAAACTAGCGGGAGATCAGTACGAGCAGTACTTC. Amino acid sequence: CASKLAGDQYEQYF.

The V call is TRBV7-9, the J call TRBJ1-1; 11 bases are shared with TRBD1. The CDR3 has 16 residues. Germline lookup yields CDR1 SEHNR and CDR2 FQNEAQ (reference sequence). The ends lost 5 bases at V and 4 bases at J; junction bases unmatched: 9. CDR3 amino acids: CASSQRRTGGPTEAFF. The DNA of the CDR3 is TGTGCCAGCAGCCAGAGGAGGACAGGGGGCCCCACTGAAGCTTTCTTT.

This sequence joins TRBV15 and TRBJ1-4; the D is unclear. This CDR3 comprises 13 residues. Trimming stripped 3 bases from V and 8 bases from J, with 10 bases between. Germline V gene sequence: CDR1 LNHNV, CDR2 YYDKDF (reference sequence). The chain's CDR3 is CATSSRQEEKLFF. CDR3 in DNA: TGTGCCACCAGCAGTAGGCAAGAGGAAAAACTGTTTTTT.

The chain couples TRBV28 to TRBJ2-5, with D unresolved. The CDR3 has 11 residues. Germline-derived CDR1 and CDR2 are MDHEN and SYDVKM. With 5 bases removed from V and 11 bases from J, the gap between germline ends came to 12 bases. The CDR3 protein is CASSTENVQYF. The CDR3 bases are TGTGCCAGCAGTACGGAAAACGTGCAGTACTTC.

V usage is TRBV28 and J usage is TRBJ2-2; TRBD2 matches 15 bases. Per the germline V gene, CDR1 is MDHEN and CDR2 is SYDVKM. There are 16 residues in the CDR3. J was trimmed by 5 bases and V by 7 bases; bases with no gene match: 5. The CDR3 here is CASTRGLAGGTGELFF. The CDR3 DNA follows: TGTGCCAGCACCCGGGGACTAGCGGGAGGAACCGGGGAGCTGTTTTTT.

The rearrangement uses TRBV28 and TRBJ2-3; 7 bases fit TRBD2. V lost 3 bases to trimming and J lost 3 bases; unmatched junction nucleotides: 3. Germline assignment: CDR1 MDHEN and CDR2 SYDVKM. The CDR3 sequence is 14 residues long. CDR3 sequence (DNA): TGTGCCAGCAGTTTGTTAGCGGGTACAGATACGCAGTATTTT. Encoded protein: CASSLLAGTDTQYF.

The chain links TRBV9 to TRBJ2-1, with D possibly being TRBD2 (6 bases). CDR1 SGDLS and CDR2 YYNGEE come from the germline V gene. Trimming pared 1 base from V and 8 bases from J, leaving 22 bases between. The CDR3 loop spans 17 amino acids. CDR3 in amino acids: CASSVYSSGKVVDEQFF. DNA of the CDR3: TGTGCCAGCAGCGTATATAGTAGCGGAAAAGTGGTGGATGAGCAGTTCTTC.

V usage is TRBV7-2 and J usage is TRBJ1-5; no firm D call. In germline, CDR1 is SGHTA, CDR2 FQGNSA. The CDR3 extends over 14 amino acids. V lost 1 base to trimming and J lost 3 bases, with 7 bases between them. The CDR3: CASSLDSLNQPQHF. The CDR3 nucleotides are TGTGCCAGCAGCTTAGACAGTCTCAATCAGCCCCAGCATTTT.

The chain combines TRBV6-5 with TRBJ2-7; D is tentatively TRBD1 or TRBD2 (5 bases each). Trimming cost V 6 bases and J 2 bases, with 17 bases left between them. This CDR3 has 15 amino acids. Germline lookup yields CDR1 MNHEY and CDR2 SVGAGI. CDR3 amino acids: CASRLNRGRPYEQYF. The DNA for the CDR3 is TGTGCCAGCAGGCTTAATAGGGGACGGCCCTACGAGCAGTACTTC.

The chain carries TRBV7-2 and TRBJ2-5, with D maybe TRBD2 (5 bases). Gene TRBJ2-7 matches the end of the DNA better, so the J call may be wrong. Germline lookup yields CDR1 SGHTA and CDR2 FQGNSA. The CDR3 has 14 residues. The CDR3 region is CASSFFGEIYEQYF. The CDR3 nucleotides read TGTGCCAGCAGCTTTTTCGGGGAAATCTACGAGCAGTACTTC.

The chain is built from TRBV4-2 and TRBJ2-1; tentative D call: TRBD2 (6 bases). Germline CDR1 and CDR2: LGHNA and YNFKEQ. The length of the CDR3 is 16 residues. V was trimmed by 0 bases and J by 7 bases, leaving 16 bases between them. The CDR3 loop reads CASSQDWRGKRNEQFF. The CDR3 region has the DNA TGTGCCAGCAGCCAAGACTGGAGGGGAAAGAGGAATGAGCAGTTCTTC.

The V call is TRBV5-1, the J call TRBJ2-6; 7 bases map to TRBD1. The germline CDR1 and CDR2 sequences are SGHRS and YFSETQ. The CDR3 is 15 residues long. V was clipped by 4 bases and J by 4 bases; unmatched bases: 5. The CDR3 is CASSTDRAGANVLTF. The CDR3 DNA is TGCGCCAGCAGCACCGACAGGGCCGGGGCCAACGTCCTGACTTTC.